These T cell receptor beta chains were read from a single sample in a study of blood T cell repertoires in COVID-19. Using immunoSEQ multiplex PCR, the repertoire was profiled, and TCRdb retains in-frame clones only, with some absent. The repertoire holds about 23,000 clones, about nine tenths seen once, with 18% in the top ten. Source material: peripheral blood. The receptors shown here come from a human donor in a cohort sampled during active COVID-19. Each CDR3 is given without its conserved first and last residue.

V,J,CDR3
TRBV6-5,TRBJ2-7,ASRLHRGPSYEQY
TRBV6-5,TRBJ2-7,ASSRYSYEQY
TRBV19,TRBJ2-3,ASRQGATDTQY
TRBV7-9,TRBJ1-3,ASSSDYYSGNTIY
TRBV18,TRBJ1-3,ASSLTDIRSGNTIY
TRBV27,TRBJ2-5,ASSLSPGTEETQY
TRBV27,TRBJ1-1,ASSLGRTGGATEAF
TRBV3-1/TRBV3-2,TRBJ2-4,ASSQIRESIQY
TRBV6-5,TRBJ1-2,ASRKLEGDGYT
TRBV25-1,TRBJ2-1,ASSERGWGGDSF
TRBV11-2,TRBJ1-5,ASSSGTYSNQPQH
TRBV6-5,TRBJ1-1,ARGLGHSNTEAF
TRBV27,TRBJ1-5,ASSFGGQPQH
TRBV19,TRBJ1-1,ASSTVTAQNTEAF
TRBV27,TRBJ2-1,ASSLSRIEDEQF
TRBV7-2,TRBJ2-7,ASSLRPDRVRGEQY
TRBV5-4,TRBJ2-5,ASSWRSGGGQETQY
TRBV13,TRBJ1-2,ASSEVKGAGYGYT
TRBV3-1/TRBV3-2,TRBJ1-1,ASSLTGGMNTEAF
TRBV9,TRBJ1-1,ASSGGTENTEAF
TRBV27,TRBJ2-2,ASRTLTGTGELF
TRBV7-2,TRBJ2-5,ASSSLYRKETQY
TRBV2,TRBJ1-1,ASKKGPNTEAF
TRBV6-1,TRBJ1-2,ASSESQGPYYGYT
TRBV9,TRBJ1-5,ASSEGTFTSRNQPQH
TRBV7-3,TRBJ2-2,ASSKKGLAGANTGELF
TRBV5-5,TRBJ2-7,ASSYPGHSYEQY
TRBV27,TRBJ1-5,ASSLGAGLGNQPQH
TRBV7-2,TRBJ1-1,ASSISDQNTEAF
TRBV6-1,TRBJ2-7,ASSEQTYEQY
TRBV5-1,TRBJ2-7,ASSLAAASQSYEQY
TRBV6-5,TRBJ1-4,ASSHQGPGEKLF
TRBV9,TRBJ2-1,ASSVYGTTTWEQF
TRBV7-2,TRBJ1-1,ASSSGVSTEAF
TRBV7-9,TRBJ1-1,ASSLVGVNTEAF
TRBV10-3,TRBJ1-6,AISGQSNSPLH
TRBV6-5,TRBJ1-4,ASRPGVREKLF
TRBV20-1,TRBJ2-5,SARQETQY
TRBV25-1,TRBJ1-1,ASSDPGVAF
TRBV27,TRBJ2-6,ASSPTGGRSGANVLT
TRBV20-1,TRBJ2-7,SASPGTFYPHSYEQY